The T cell receptor beta chain under discussion was sequenced for a study of brain metastases from non-small cell lung cancer. The data were produced by immunoSEQ multiplex PCR, yet TCRdb's version contains in-frame clones alone and is incomplete. The data show over a thousand clones, 75% to 95% seen once. The sample holds a few counts of this clone. With 0 bases clipped from V and 4 bases from J, the junction kept 6 bases outside the gene matches. The CDR3 loop spans 16 amino acids. Germline lookup yields CDR1 MNHNS and CDR2 SASEGT. This TCR came from a donor at least 40 years old with non-small cell lung cancer. The rearrangement links TRBV6-1 to TRBJ1-2; 9 bases fit TRBD1. The source material was tumor-adjacent normal tissue. The CDR3: CASSEAWTGAIYGYTF. DNA of the CDR3: TGTGCCAGCAGTGAAGCGTGGACAGGGGCGATCTATGGCTACACCTTC.